This T cell receptor beta chain was captured by sequencing in a study of OX40 agonist ivuxolimab in advanced cancers. From germline, CDR1 is SNHLY and CDR2 FYNNEI. J gave up 3 bases and V 3 bases, and 5 bases lay outside the gene matches. CDR3 size: 14 residues. Produced via immunoSEQ multiplex PCR; TCRdb's table is partial and in-frame only. The repertoire holds about 100,000 clones, approximately 91% seen once, with approximately 0.15% in the top ten. This TCR was sampled from an adult with an advanced solid tumor such as melanoma, head and neck, liver or kidney cancer. Sequenced material: CD4+ or CD8+ T cells sorted from blood, taken in a trial of the OX40 agonist ivuxolimab. The J gene is TRBJ2-7, the V gene TRBV2; TRBD2 agrees at 7 bases. The DNA for the CDR3 is TGTGCCAGCAGTGAGGCGGGGGACCTCTACGAGCAGTACTTC. Translated, it gives CASSEAGDLYEQYF.